This T cell receptor beta chain originates from a study of T-cell memory formation after mild COVID-19. Turning to the study itself: TCR clusters largely stayed donor specific. Study conclusions and caveats: Some SARS-CoV-2-responding clones were already detected in memory before infection. Contracting clones from day 15 to 85 showed balanced CD4/CD8; later expanders favored CD4+. Those CD4+ clones that contracted were mainly in CM and EM (CD8+ ones in EMRA).

Comment on this clonotype: No antigen is known for it.

One entry per CDR3 protein, called by TCRdb with MiXCR from the 5' RACE reads. Of some 210,000 distinct CDR3 sequences in the sample, about 11% were seen once. CDR3 length equals 15 residues. With 6 bases removed from V and 3 bases from J, the gap between germline ends came to 18 bases. This sequence was found in a man younger than 35 who had mild COVID-19 (a few samples of this study predate the infection). Cell type and time point are not known. V usage is TRBV12-3 or TRBV12-4 and J usage is TRBJ2-7; the D gene is possibly TRBD2 (5 bases). Sequences were obtained from PBMCs or a T cell subset sorted from them (not recorded which). This CDR3 reads CASRPNTGKGYEQYF. For the CDR3, the DNA is TGTGCCAGCAGACCTAATACGGGAAAGGGCTACGAGCAGTACTTC.